Below, one T cell receptor beta chain is given with its context. No antigen is known for it. The table came from immunoSEQ multiplex PCR; TCRdb's copy has only in-frame clones and leaves some out. This table holds more than 45,000 clones, 80% to 85% found once. Trimming took 7 bases from V and 6 from J; bases not matched to a gene: 12. The CDR3 runs to 16 residues. Germline-derived CDR1 and CDR2 are SNHLY and FYNNEI. The sample comes from a study of OX40 agonist ivuxolimab in advanced cancers. Study background: Eligibility rules accepted prior anti-PD-1, anti-PD-L1 or anti-CTLA-4 therapy, and 35% to 45% had some.

Overall study results and limits: CD4+ and CD8+ blood T cells expanded clonally by week 6 at 0.1 to 3.0 mg/kg. Near-lowest levels of clonal expansion characterized partial responders at 0.1-3.0 mg/kg.

The clonotype comes from an adult with an advanced solid tumor such as melanoma, head and neck, liver or kidney cancer. The source material was CD4+ or CD8+ T cells sorted from blood, sampled in a trial of the OX40 agonist ivuxolimab. V gene TRBV2 combines with J gene TRBJ2-1; 10 bases line up with TRBD2. The CDR3 protein is CASIPRGASGSNEQFF. The CDR3 DNA reads as TGTGCCAGCATCCCCCGTGGGGCTAGCGGGAGCAATGAGCAGTTCTTC.